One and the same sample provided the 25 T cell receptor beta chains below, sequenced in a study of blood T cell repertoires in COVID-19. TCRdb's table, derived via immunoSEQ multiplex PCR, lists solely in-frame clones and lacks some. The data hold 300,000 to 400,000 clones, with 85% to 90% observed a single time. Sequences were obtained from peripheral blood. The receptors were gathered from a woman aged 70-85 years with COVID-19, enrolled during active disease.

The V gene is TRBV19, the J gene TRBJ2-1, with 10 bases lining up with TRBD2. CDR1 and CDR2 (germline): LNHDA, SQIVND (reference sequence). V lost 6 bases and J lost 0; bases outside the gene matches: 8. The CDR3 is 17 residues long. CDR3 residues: CASRPLAGVSSYNEQFF. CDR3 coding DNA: TGTGCCAGTAGGCCCCTAGCGGGGGTAAGCTCCTACAATGAGCAGTTCTTC.

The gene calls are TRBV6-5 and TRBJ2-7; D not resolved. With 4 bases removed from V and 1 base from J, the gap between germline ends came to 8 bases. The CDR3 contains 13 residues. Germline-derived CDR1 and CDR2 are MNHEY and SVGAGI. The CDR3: CASSSTPSYEQYF. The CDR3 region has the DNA TGTGCCAGCAGTTCCACACCTTCCTACGAGCAGTACTTC.

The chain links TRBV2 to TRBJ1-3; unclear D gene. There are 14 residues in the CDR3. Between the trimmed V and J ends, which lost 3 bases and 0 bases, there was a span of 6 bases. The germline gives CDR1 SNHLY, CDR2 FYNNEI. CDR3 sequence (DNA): TGTGCCAGCAGTGATCTAGGCTCTGGAAACACCATATATTTT. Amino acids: CASSDLGSGNTIYF.

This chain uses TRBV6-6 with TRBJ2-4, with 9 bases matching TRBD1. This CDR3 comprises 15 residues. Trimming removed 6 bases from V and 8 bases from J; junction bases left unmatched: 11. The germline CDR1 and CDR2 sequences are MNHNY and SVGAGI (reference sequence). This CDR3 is CASSPGQGLKDIQYF. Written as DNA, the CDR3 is TGTGCCAGCAGCCCGGGACAGGGTTTGAAAGACATTCAGTACTTC.

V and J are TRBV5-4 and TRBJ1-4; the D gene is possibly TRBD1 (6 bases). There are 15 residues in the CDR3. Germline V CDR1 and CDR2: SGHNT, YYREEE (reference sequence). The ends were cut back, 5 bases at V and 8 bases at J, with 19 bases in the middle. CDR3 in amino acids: CASSLGAPKGEKLFF. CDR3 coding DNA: TGTGCCAGCAGTCTGGGGGCGCCTAAGGGCGAAAAACTGTTTTTT. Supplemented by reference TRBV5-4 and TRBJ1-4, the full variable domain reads ETGVTQSPTHLIKTRGQQVTLRCSSQSGHNTVSWYQQALGQGPQFIFQYYREEENGRGNFPPRFSGLQFPNYSSELNVNALELDDSALYLCASSLGAPKGEKLFFGSGTQLSVL.

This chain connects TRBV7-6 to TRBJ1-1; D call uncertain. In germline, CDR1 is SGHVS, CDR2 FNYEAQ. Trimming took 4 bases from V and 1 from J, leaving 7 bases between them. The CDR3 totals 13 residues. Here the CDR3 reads CASSSTGNTEAFF. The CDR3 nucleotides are TGTGCCAGCAGCTCAACCGGGAACACTGAAGCTTTCTTT. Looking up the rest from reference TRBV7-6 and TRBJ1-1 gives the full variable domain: GAGVSQSPRYKVTKRGQDVALRCDPISGHVSLYWYRQALGQGPEFLTYFNYEAQQDKSGLPNDRFSAERPEGSISTLTIQRTEQRDSAMYRCASSSTGNTEAFFGQGTRLTVV.

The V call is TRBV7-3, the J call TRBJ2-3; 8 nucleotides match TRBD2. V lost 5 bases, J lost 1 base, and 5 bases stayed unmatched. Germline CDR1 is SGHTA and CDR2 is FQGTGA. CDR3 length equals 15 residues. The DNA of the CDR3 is TGTGCCAGCAGCCCGAGCGGGGGAGGCACAGATACGCAGTATTTT. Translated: CASSPSGGGTDTQYF.

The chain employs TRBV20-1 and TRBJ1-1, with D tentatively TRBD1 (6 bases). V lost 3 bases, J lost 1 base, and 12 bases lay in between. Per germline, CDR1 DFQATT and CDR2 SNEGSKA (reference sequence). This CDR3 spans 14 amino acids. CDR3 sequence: CSASRQDRNTEAFF. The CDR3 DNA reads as TGCAGTGCTAGTAGGCAGGACAGGAACACTGAAGCTTTCTTT.

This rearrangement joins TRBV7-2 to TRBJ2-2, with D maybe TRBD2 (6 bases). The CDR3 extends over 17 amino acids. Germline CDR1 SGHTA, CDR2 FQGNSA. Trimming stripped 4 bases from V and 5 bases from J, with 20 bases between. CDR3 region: CASSSLLQRVLTGELFF. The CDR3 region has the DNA TGTGCCAGCAGCTCCCTACTCCAGCGGGTGCTAACCGGGGAGCTGTTTTTT.

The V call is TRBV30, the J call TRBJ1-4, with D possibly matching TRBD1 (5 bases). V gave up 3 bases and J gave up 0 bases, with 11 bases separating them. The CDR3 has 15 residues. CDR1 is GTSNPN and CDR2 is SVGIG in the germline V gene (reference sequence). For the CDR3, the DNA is TGTGCCTGGAGGAGGTGGGGCTCAACTAATGAAAAACTGTTTTTT. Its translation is CAWRRWGSTNEKLFF. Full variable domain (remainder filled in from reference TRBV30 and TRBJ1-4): SQTIHQWPATLVQPVGSPLSLECTVEGTSNPNLYWYRQAAGRGLQLLFYSVGIGQISSEVPQNLSASRPQDRQFILSSKKLLLSDSGFYLCAWRRWGSTNEKLFFGSGTQLSVL.

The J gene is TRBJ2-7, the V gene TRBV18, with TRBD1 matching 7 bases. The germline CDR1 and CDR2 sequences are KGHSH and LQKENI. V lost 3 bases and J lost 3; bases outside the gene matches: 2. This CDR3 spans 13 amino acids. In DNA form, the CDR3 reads TGTGCCAGCTCACCGGGACAGCTCTACGAGCAGTACTTC. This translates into CASSPGQLYEQYF.

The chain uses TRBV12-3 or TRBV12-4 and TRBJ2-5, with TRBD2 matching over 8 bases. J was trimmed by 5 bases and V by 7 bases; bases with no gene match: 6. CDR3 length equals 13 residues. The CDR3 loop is CASTGGPGETQYF. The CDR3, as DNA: TGTGCCAGCACGGGGGGGCCGGGGGAGACCCAGTACTTC.

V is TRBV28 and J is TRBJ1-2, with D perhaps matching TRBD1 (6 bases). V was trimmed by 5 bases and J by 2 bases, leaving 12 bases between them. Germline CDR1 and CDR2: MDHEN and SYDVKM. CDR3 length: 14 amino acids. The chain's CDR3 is CASSIGGQNYGYTF. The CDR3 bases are TGTGCCAGCAGTATCGGGGGGCAAAACTATGGCTACACCTTC.

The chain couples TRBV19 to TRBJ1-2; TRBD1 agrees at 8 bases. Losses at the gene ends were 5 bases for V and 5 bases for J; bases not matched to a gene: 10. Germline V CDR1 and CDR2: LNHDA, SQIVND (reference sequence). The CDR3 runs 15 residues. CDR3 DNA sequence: TGTGCCAGTAGTCGTGGACAGGGAAAGGGATATGGCTACACCTTC. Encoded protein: CASSRGQGKGYGYTF.

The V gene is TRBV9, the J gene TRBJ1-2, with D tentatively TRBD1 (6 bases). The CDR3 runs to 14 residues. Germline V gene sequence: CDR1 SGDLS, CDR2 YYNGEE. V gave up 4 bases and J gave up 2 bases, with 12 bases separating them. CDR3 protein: CASSPRQENYGYTF. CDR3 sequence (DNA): TGTGCCAGCAGCCCACGACAGGAGAACTATGGCTACACCTTC. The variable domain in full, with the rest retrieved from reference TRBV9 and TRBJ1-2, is DSGVTQTPKHLITATGQRVTLRCSPRSGDLSVYWYQQSLDQGLQFLIQYYNGEERAKGNILERFSAQQFPDLHSELNLSSLELGDSALYFCASSPRQENYGYTFGSGTRLTVV.

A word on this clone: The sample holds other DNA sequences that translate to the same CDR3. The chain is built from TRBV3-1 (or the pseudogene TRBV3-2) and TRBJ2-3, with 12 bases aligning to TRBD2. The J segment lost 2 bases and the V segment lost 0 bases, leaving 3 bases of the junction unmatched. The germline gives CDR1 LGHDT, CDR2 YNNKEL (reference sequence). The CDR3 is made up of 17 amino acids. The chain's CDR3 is CASSQDRLAGATDTQYF. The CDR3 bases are TGTGCCAGCAGCCAAGACCGACTAGCGGGGGCCACAGATACGCAGTATTTT.

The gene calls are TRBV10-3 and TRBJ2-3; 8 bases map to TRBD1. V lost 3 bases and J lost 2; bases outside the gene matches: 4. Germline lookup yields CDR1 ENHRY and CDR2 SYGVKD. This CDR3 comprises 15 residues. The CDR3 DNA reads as TGTGCCATCAGTGATACGGGACAGGCCACAGATACGCAGTATTTT. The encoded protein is CAISDTGQATDTQYF.

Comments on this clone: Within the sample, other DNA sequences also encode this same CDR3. CDR3 amino acids: CASSFNPGDGYTF. CDR3 in DNA: TGCGCCAGCAGCTTTAACCCAGGGGATGGCTACACCTTC. V usage is TRBV5-1 and J usage is TRBJ1-2; tentatively, D is TRBD1 (6 bases). CDR3 length: 13 amino acids. The germline V and J ends were trimmed by 2 bases and 6 bases, with 11 bases remaining between them. Germline V gene data show CDR1 as SGHRS and CDR2 as YFSETQ.

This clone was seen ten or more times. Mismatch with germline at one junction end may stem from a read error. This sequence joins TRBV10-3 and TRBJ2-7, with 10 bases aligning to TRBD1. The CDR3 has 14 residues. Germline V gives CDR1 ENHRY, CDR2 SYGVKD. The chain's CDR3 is CATSPGQGPIEQYF. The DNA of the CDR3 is TGTGCCACCAGTCCGGGACAGGGGCCCATCGAGCAGTACTTC.

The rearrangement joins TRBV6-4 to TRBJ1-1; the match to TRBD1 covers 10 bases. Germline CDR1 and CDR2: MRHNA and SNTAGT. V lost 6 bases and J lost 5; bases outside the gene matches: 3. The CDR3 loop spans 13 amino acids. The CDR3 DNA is TGTGCCAGCAGGAGGGACAGGGGAACTGAAGCTTTCTTT. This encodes CASRRDRGTEAFF.

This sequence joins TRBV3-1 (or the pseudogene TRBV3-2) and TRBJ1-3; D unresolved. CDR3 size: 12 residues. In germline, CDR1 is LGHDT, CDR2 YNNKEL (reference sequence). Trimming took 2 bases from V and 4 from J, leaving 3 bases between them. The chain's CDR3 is CASSQSGNTIYF. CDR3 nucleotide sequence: TGTGCCAGCAGCCAATCGGGAAACACCATATATTTT.

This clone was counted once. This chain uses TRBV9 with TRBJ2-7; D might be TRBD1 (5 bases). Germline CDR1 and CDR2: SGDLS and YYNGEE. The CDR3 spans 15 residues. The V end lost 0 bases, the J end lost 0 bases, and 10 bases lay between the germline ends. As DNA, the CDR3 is TGTGCCAGCAGCGTAGGGCAGGGAATCTCCTACGAGCAGTACTTC. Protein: CASSVGQGISYEQYF. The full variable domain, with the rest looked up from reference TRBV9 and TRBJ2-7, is DSGVTQTPKHLITATGQRVTLRCSPRSGDLSVYWYQQSLDQGLQFLIQYYNGEERAKGNILERFSAQQFPDLHSELNLSSLELGDSALYFCASSVGQGISYEQYFGPGTRLTVT.

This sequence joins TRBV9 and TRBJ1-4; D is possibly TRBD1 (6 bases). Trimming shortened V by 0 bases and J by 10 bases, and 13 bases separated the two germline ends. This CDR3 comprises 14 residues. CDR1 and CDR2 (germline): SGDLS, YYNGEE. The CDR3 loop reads CASSVDGGLGKLFF. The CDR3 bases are TGTGCCAGCAGCGTAGACGGGGGGCTTGGAAAACTGTTTTTT.

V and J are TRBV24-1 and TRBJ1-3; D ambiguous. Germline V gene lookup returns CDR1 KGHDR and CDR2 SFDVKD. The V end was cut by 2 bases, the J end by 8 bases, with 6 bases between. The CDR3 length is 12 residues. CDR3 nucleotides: TGTGCCACCAGTGATTATTTAGACACCATATATTTT. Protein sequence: CATSDYLDTIYF.

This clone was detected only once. CDR3 residues: CASSEDRNYGYTF. The CDR3 DNA is TGTGCCAGCAGTGAGGACAGAAACTATGGCTACACCTTC. The V and J genes are TRBV28 and TRBJ1-2; tentative D call: TRBD1 (6 bases). The CDR3 consists of 13 residues. Between the trimmed V and J ends, which lost 5 bases and 2 bases, there was a span of 9 bases. Germline V lookup: CDR1 MDHEN, CDR2 SYDVKM.